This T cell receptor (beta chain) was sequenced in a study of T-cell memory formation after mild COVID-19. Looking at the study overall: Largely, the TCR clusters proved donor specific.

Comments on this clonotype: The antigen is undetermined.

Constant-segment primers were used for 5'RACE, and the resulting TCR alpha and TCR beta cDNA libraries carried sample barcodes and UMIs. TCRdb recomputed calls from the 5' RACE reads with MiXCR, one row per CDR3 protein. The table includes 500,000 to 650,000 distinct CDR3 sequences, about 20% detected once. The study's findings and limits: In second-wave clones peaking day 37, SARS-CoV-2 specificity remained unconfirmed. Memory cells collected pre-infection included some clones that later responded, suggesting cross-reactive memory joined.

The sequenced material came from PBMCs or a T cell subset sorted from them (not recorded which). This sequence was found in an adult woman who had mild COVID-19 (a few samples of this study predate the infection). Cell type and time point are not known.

The DNA for the CDR3 is TGTGCCAGCAGCTTGGGACAGGGAGAGAACACTGAAGCTTTCTTT. Amino acids: CASSLGQGENTEAFF. The chain links TRBV11-2 to TRBJ1-1; TRBD1 aligns across 9 bases. The CDR3 is made up of 15 amino acids. Germline V gives CDR1 SGHAT, CDR2 FQNNGV. Trimming at V came to 3 bases and at J to 1 base, leaving 3 bases not matched to a gene. Full variable domain (rest looked up from reference TRBV11-2 and TRBJ1-1): EAGVAQSPRYKIIEKRQSVAFWCNPISGHATLYWYQQILGQGPKLLIQFQNNGVVDDSQLPKDRFSAERLKGVDSTLKIQPAKLEDSAVYLCASSLGQGENTEAFFGQGTRLTVV.